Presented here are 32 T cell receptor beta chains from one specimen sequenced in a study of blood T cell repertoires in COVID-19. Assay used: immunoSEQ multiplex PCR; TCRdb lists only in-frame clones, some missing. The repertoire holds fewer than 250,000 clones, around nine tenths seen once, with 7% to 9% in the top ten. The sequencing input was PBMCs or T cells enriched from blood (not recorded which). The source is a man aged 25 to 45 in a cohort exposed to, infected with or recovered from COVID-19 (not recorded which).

CDR3 protein: CASSQDYSYNEQFF. The CDR3 DNA reads TGTGCCAGCAGTCAGGACTACTCCTACAATGAGCAGTTCTTC. The J gene is TRBJ2-1, the V gene TRBV7-3, with D possibly TRBD2 on 6 matching bases. Trimming shortened V by 6 bases and J by 0 bases, and 9 bases separated the two germline ends. The CDR3 spans 14 residues. Germline V gene sequence: CDR1 SGHTA, CDR2 FQGTGA.

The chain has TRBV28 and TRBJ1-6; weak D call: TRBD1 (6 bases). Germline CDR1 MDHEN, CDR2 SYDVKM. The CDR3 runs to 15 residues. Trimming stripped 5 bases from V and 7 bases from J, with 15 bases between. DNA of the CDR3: TGTGCCAGCAGTGAGTCACAGGGAGCAAATTCACCCCTCCACTTT. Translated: CASSESQGANSPLHF.

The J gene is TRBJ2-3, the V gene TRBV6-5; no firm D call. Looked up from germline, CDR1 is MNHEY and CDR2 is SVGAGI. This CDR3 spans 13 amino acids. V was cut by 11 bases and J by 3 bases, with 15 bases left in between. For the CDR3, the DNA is TGTGCCGGGTCGCGAGTCAGGACAGATACGCAGTATTTT. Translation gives CAGSRVRTDTQYF.

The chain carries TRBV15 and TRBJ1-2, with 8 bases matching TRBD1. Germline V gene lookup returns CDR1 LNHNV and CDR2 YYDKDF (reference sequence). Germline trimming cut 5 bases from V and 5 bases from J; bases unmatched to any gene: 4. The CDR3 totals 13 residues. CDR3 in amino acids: CATSRDRGYGYTF. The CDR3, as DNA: TGTGCCACCAGCCGCGACAGGGGATATGGCTACACCTTC.

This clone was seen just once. As DNA, the CDR3 is TGTGCCAGCAGGGCGGGGACAGGGTTTGCGGACACTGAAGCTTTCTTT. Amino acid sequence: CASRAGTGFADTEAFF. The chain is built from TRBV9 and TRBJ1-1; 9 bases match TRBD1. Trimming took 5 bases from V and 3 from J; bases not matched to a gene: 11. The CDR3 consists of 16 residues. CDR1 and CDR2 (germline): SGDLS, YYNGEE.

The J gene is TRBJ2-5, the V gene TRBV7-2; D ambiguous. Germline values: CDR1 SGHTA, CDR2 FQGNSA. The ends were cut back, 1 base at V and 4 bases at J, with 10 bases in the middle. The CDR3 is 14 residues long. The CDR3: CASSLGIGGETQYF. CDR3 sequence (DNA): TGTGCCAGCAGCTTAGGTATCGGTGGAGAGACCCAGTACTTC.

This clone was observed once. CDR3 DNA sequence: TGTGCCAGCAGCCCGCGGGGAGCGGGAGTTGGAGATACGCAGTATTTT. This sequence encodes CASSPRGAGVGDTQYF. The rearrangement joins TRBV5-4 to TRBJ2-3; 8 bases are a match to TRBD2. This CDR3 contains 16 residues. CDR1 and CDR2 (germline): SGHNT, YYREEE (reference sequence). V trimming: 4 bases; J trimming: 5 bases; junction bases outside the gene matches: 12.

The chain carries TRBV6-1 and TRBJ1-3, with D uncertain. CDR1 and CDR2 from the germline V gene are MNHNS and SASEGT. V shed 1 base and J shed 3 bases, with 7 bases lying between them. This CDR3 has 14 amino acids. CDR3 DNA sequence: TGTGCCAGCAGTGAAGTGGCTGGTGGAAACACCATATATTTT. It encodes CASSEVAGGNTIYF.

CDR3 coding DNA: TGTGCCAGCAGCTTACGTGACTGGAGGGACACCATATATTTT. The encoded protein is CASSLRDWRDTIYF. This rearrangement joins TRBV7-3 to TRBJ1-3; D not certain. V lost 2 bases, J lost 8 bases, and 13 bases lay in between. Per the germline V gene, CDR1 is SGHTA and CDR2 is FQGTGA. This CDR3 contains 14 residues. Filled out from reference TRBV7-3 and TRBJ1-3, the complete variable domain reads GAGVSQTPSNKVTEKGKYVELRCDPISGHTALYWYRQSLGQGPEFLIYFQGTGAADDSGLPNDRFFAVRPEGSVSTLKIQRTERGDSAVYLCASSLRDWRDTIYFGEGSWLTVV.

The CDR3 DNA reads as TGTGCCAGTAGCGAGGACACAGGGATCACTGAAGCTTTCTTT. It translates to CASSEDTGITEAFF. The V and J genes are TRBV19 and TRBJ1-1, with D possibly TRBD1 on 6 matching bases. Trimming removed 6 bases at V and 4 bases at J, with 15 bases between. Germline CDR1 is LNHDA and CDR2 is SQIVND (reference sequence). The CDR3 contains 14 residues. The full variable domain, completed using reference TRBV19 and TRBJ1-1, is DGGITQSPKYLFRKEGQNVTLSCEQNLNHDAMYWYRQDPGQGLRLIYYSQIVNDFQKGDIAEGYSVSREKKESFPLTVTSAQKNPTAFYLCASSEDTGITEAFFGQGTRLTVV.

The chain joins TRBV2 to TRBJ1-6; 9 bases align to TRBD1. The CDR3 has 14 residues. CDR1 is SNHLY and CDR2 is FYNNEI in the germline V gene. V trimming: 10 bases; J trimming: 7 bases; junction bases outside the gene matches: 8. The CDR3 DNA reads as TGTGCCACCCACAGGGGGCCCCAAAATTCACCCCTCCACTTT. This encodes CATHRGPQNSPLHF.

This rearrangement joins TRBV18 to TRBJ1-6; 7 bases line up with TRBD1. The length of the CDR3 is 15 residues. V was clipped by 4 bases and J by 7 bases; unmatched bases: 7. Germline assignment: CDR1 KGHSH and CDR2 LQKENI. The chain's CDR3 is CASSLVGQLNSPLHF. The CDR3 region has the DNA TGTGCCAGCTCACTGGTGGGACAGCTAAATTCACCCCTCCACTTT.

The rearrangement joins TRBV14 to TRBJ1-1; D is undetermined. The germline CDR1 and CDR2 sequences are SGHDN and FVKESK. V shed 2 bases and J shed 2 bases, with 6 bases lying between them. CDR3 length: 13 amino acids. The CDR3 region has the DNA TGTGCCAGCAGCCAATCGCGAAACACTGAAGCTTTCTTT. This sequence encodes CASSQSRNTEAFF.

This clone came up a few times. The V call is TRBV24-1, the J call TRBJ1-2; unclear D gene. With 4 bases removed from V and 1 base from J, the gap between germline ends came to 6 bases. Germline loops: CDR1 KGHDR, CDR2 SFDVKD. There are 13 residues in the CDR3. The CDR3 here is CATSDRLNYGYTF. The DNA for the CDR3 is TGTGCCACCAGTGACAGACTTAACTATGGCTACACCTTC.

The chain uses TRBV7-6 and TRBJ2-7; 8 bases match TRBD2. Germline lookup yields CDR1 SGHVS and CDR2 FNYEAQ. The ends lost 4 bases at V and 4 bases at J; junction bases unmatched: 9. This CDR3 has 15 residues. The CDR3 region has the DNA TGTGCCAGCAGCTACTCGGGGGGGCTGGTTTACGAGCAGTACTTC. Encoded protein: CASSYSGGLVYEQYF.

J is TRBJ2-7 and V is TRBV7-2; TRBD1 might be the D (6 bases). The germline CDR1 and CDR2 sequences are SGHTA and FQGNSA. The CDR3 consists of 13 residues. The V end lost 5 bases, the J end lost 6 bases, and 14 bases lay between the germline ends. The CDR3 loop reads CASSPQGGAEQYF. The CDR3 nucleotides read TGTGCCAGCAGCCCCCAAGGGGGTGCCGAGCAGTACTTC.

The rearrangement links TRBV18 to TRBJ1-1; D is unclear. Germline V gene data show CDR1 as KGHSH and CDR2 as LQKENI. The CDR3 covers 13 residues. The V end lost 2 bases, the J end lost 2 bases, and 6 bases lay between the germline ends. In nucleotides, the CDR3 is TGTGCCAGCTCACCAAACGGTAACACTGAAGCTTTCTTT. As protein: CASSPNGNTEAFF.

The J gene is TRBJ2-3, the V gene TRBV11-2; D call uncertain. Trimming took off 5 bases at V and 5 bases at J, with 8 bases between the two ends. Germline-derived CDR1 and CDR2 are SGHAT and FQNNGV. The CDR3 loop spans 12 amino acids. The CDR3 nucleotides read TGTGCCAGCAGCCCCCTAGGAGATACGCAGTATTTT. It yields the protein CASSPLGDTQYF. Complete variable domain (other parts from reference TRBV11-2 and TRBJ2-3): EAGVAQSPRYKIIEKRQSVAFWCNPISGHATLYWYQQILGQGPKLLIQFQNNGVVDDSQLPKDRFSAERLKGVDSTLKIQPAKLEDSAVYLCASSPLGDTQYFGPGTRLTVL.

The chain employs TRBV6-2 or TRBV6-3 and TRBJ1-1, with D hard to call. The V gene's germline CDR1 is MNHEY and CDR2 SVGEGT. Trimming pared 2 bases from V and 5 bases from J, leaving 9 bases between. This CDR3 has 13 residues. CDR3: CASSYPAITEAFF. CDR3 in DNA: TGTGCCAGCAGTTACCCCGCGATTACTGAAGCTTTCTTT.

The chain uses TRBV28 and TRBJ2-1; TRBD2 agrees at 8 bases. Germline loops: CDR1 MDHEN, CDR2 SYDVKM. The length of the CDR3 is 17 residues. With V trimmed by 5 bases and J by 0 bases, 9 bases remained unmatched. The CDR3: CASSTGRAVSSYNEQFF. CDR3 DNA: TGTGCCAGCAGTACCGGGAGGGCCGTAAGCTCCTACAATGAGCAGTTCTTC.

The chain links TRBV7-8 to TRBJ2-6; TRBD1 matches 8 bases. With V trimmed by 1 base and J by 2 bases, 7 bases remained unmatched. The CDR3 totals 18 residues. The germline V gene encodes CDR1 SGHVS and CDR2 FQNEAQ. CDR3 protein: CASSLGGRGRTGANVLTF. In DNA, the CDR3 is TGTGCCAGCAGCTTAGGGGGCAGGGGGCGGACTGGGGCCAACGTCCTGACTTTC.

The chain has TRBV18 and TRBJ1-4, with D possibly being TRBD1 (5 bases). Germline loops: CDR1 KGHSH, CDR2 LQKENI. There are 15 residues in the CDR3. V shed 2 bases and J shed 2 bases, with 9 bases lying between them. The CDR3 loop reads CASSPSGATNEKLFF. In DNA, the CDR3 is TGTGCCAGCTCACCATCTGGGGCGACTAATGAAAAACTGTTTTTT.

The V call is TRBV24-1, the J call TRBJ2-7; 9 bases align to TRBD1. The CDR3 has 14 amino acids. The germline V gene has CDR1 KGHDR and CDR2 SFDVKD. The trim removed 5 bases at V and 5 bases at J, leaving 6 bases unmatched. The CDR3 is CATSAGTGLDEQYF. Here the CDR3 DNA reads TGTGCCACCAGTGCCGGGACAGGGTTAGACGAGCAGTACTTC.

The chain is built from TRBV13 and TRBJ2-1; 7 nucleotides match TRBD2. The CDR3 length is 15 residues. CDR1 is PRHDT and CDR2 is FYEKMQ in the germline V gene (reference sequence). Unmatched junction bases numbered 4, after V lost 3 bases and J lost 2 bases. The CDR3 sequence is CASSLPSGPYNEQFF. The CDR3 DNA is TGTGCCAGCAGCTTGCCTAGCGGACCCTACAATGAGCAGTTCTTC.

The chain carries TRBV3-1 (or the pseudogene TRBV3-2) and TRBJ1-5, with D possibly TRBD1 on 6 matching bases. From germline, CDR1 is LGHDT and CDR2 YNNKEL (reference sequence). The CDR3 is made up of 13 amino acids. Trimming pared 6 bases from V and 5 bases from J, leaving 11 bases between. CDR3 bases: TGTGCCAGCAGTCAGGGGAATTATCAGCCCCAGCATTTT. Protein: CASSQGNYQPQHF.

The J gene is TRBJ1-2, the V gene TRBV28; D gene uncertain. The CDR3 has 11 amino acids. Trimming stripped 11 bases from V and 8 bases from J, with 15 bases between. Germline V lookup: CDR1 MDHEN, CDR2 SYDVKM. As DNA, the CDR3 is TGTGCCTCGACCAGCACGGGGGGCTACACCTTC. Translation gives CASTSTGGYTF.

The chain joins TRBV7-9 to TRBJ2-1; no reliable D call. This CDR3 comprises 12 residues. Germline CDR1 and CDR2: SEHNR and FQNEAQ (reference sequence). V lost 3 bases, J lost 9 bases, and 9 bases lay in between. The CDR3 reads CASSFLFSEQFF. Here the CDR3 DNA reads TGTGCCAGCAGCTTCCTATTCTCTGAGCAGTTCTTC.

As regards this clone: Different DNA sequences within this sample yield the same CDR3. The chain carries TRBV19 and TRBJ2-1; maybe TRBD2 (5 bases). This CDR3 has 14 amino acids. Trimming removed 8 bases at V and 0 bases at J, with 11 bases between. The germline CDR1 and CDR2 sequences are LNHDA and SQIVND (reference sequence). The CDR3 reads CASSRGSSYNEQFF. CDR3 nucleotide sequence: TGTGCCAGTTCTCGAGGGAGCTCCTACAATGAGCAGTTCTTC.

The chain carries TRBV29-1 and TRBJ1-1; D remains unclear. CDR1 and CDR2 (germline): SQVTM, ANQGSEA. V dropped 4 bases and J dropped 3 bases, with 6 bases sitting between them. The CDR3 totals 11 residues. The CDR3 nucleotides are TGCAGCGTTGTGAGGGACACTGAAGCTTTCTTT. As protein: CSVVRDTEAFF.

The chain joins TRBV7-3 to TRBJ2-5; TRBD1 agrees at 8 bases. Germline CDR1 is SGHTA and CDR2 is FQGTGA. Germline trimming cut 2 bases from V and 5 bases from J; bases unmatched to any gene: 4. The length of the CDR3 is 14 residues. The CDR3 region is CASSLSGGYETQYF. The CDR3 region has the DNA TGTGCCAGCAGCTTATCAGGGGGCTATGAGACCCAGTACTTC. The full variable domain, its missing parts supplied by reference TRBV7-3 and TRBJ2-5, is GAGVSQTPSNKVTEKGKYVELRCDPISGHTALYWYRQSLGQGPEFLIYFQGTGAADDSGLPNDRFFAVRPEGSVSTLKIQRTERGDSAVYLCASSLSGGYETQYFGPGTRLLVL.

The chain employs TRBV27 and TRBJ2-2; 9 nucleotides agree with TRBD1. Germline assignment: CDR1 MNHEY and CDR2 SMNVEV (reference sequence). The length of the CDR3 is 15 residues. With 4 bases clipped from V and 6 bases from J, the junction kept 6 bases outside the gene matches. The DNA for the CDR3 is TGTGCCAGCAGTTGGGACAGGGTCTCTGCCGGGGAGCTGTTTTTT. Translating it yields CASSWDRVSAGELFF.

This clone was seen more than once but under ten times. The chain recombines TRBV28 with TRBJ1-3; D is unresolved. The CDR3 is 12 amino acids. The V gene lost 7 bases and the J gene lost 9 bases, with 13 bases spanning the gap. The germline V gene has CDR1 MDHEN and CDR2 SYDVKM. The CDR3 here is CASTPPRGTIYF. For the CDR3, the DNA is TGTGCCAGCACCCCGCCCAGAGGCACCATATATTTT.